This TCR beta chain was identified in a study of blood T cell repertoires in COVID-19. Method: immunoSEQ multiplex PCR; TCRdb's copy keeps in-frame clones and lacks some. This sample has about 250,000 clones, with approximately 85% found just once. Input material: PBMCs or T cells enriched from blood (not recorded which). This sequence originates from a woman aged 50 to 65 with acute COVID-19.

CDR3 coding DNA: TGTGCCAGTAGTAGTGGGCAGGCCCCAACTAATGAAAAACTGTTTTTT. Encoded protein: CASSSGQAPTNEKLFF. This rearrangement joins TRBV19 to TRBJ1-4; D remains ambiguous. With 4 bases removed from V and 0 bases from J, the gap between germline ends came to 12 bases. Per germline, CDR1 LNHDA and CDR2 SQIVND (reference sequence). The CDR3 contains 16 residues.